This entry concerns a single T cell receptor (beta chain). The antigen remains undetermined. Trimming shortened V by 5 bases and J by 0 bases, and 16 bases separated the two germline ends. Germline V gene data show CDR1 as SGHTA and CDR2 as FQGNSA. The CDR3 spans 16 residues. Using immunoSEQ multiplex PCR, the repertoire was profiled, and TCRdb retains in-frame clones only, with some absent. This sample yields over 150,000 clones, of which 88% are seen a single time; 11% belongs to the top ten. The sample originates from a study of T cell responses to AZD1222 COVID-19 vaccine. General study points: Donors skewed white British and female; clonal diversity was possibly underestimated. The span of vaccine-associated CD4 TCRs extended across spike, with dominance at 160-218 and 743-854. Repertoires were collected only later (after the peak T cell response had occurred).

This sequence originates from an adult who received the AZD1222 COVID-19 vaccine. The material sequenced was peripheral blood, taken 28 days after the second AZD1222 dose. This chain uses TRBV7-2 with TRBJ1-1; weak D call: TRBD1 (6 bases). The CDR3 nucleotides read TGTGCCAGCAGCCCAGCCGGACAGTCAATGAACACTGAAGCTTTCTTT. Translating it yields CASSPAGQSMNTEAFF.